A single sample gave rise to the 20 T cell receptor beta chains below, sequenced in a study of long-term antiretroviral therapy in people with HIV. The run of the v3.0 immunoSEQ assay was at survey level. Only in-frame clones appear in the TCRdb table, and some are missing; sequencing was by immunoSEQ multiplex PCR. The sample has 13,000 to 15,000 clones, 65% to 80% seen once. The sequencing used unsorted PBMCs, collected 3.1 years after starting antiretroviral therapy. The receptors here all came from a man aged 35-49 years with HIV.

V is TRBV29-1 and J is TRBJ2-7; 12 positions match TRBD2. The CDR3 sequence is 14 residues long. Germline V gene sequence: CDR1 SQVTM, CDR2 ANQGSEA. V lost 4 bases, J lost 7 bases, and 8 bases stayed unmatched. DNA of the CDR3: TGCAGCGTTGCCCCTAGCGGGGGGGCGGGGGAGCAGTACTTC. As protein: CSVAPSGGAGEQYF.

The chain employs TRBV2 and TRBJ1-2, with 11 nucleotides matching TRBD1. Losses at the gene ends were 5 bases for V and 5 bases for J; bases not matched to a gene: 13. This CDR3 has 17 amino acids. Germline V gene sequence: CDR1 SNHLY, CDR2 FYNNEI. The CDR3 DNA is TGTGCCAGCAGTTCCCGGGACAGGGGGTTCCTTTCTTATGGCTACACCTTC. It translates to CASSSRDRGFLSYGYTF.

This clone turned up a few times. This chain connects TRBV2 to TRBJ2-1; TRBD2 might be the D (5 bases). The germline V gene has CDR1 SNHLY and CDR2 FYNNEI. The CDR3 runs to 13 residues. V was trimmed by 4 bases and J by 6 bases, leaving 10 bases between them. The CDR3 sequence is CASSVGRGNEQFF. DNA of the CDR3: TGTGCCAGCAGTGTTGGACGGGGCAATGAGCAGTTCTTC.

This clone was seen only a few times. The rearrangement links TRBV28 to TRBJ2-7; D is unclear. Per the germline V gene, CDR1 is MDHEN and CDR2 is SYDVKM. The CDR3 is 11 amino acids. V was trimmed by 5 bases and J by 3 bases, leaving 5 bases between them. Here the CDR3 reads CASSTYYEQYF. The CDR3 coding sequence is TGTGCCAGCAGTACATACTACGAGCAGTACTTC.

Judged by abundance, this clone is medium-sized. This chain uses TRBV30 with TRBJ1-1, with D unresolved. The CDR3 is 13 amino acids. Germline loops: CDR1 GTSNPN, CDR2 SVGIG (reference sequence). V was clipped by 0 bases and J by 0 bases, with 5 bases between them. CDR3 protein: CAWSVALNTEAFF. The DNA for the CDR3 is TGTGCCTGGAGTGTTGCCCTGAACACTGAAGCTTTCTTT.

The gene calls are TRBV9 and TRBJ2-2; D is unclear. Germline CDR1 reads SGDLS; CDR2 reads YYNGEE. The CDR3 has 12 amino acids. Trimming took 6 bases from V and 1 from J, leaving 4 bases between them. The CDR3 bases are TGTGCCAGCACCCTGAACACCGGGGAGCTGTTTTTT. Its protein product is CASTLNTGELFF.

The genes are TRBV5-1 and TRBJ2-5, with 7 bases identical to TRBD1. The CDR3 runs 10 residues. CDR1 SGHRS and CDR2 YFSETQ come from the germline V gene. V gave up 0 bases and J gave up 13 bases; unmatched junction bases: 0. The CDR3 DNA reads TGCGCCAGCAGCTTGGGACAGGGGTACTTC. This gives the protein CASSLGQGYF. The full variable domain, in which reference TRBV5-1 and TRBJ2-5 provide the parts outside the CDR3, is KAGVTQTPRYLIKTRGQQVTLSCSPISGHRSVSWYQQTPGQGLQFLFEYFSETQRNKGNFPGRFSGRQFSNSRSEMNVSTLELGDSALYLCASSLGQGYFGPGTRLLVL.

The V and J genes are TRBV5-5 and TRBJ1-1; no clear D. The V and J ends lost 0 bases and 1 base respectively, with 4 bases between them. Germline values: CDR1 SGHKS, CDR2 YYEKEE (reference sequence). The CDR3 runs 13 residues. The CDR3 loop reads CASSLGGNTEAFF. The DNA for the CDR3 is TGTGCCAGCAGCTTGGGGGGGAACACTGAAGCTTTCTTT.

This clone was seen once. As DNA, the CDR3 is TGTGCCAGCAGCTTATGGGCCGCCGACAACACTGAAGCTTTCTTT. Its protein product is CASSLWAADNTEAFF. V gene TRBV7-2 combines with J gene TRBJ1-1; D not resolved. Trimming pared 2 bases from V and 2 bases from J, leaving 12 bases between. The CDR3 is made up of 15 amino acids. Germline V gene lookup returns CDR1 SGHTA and CDR2 FQGNSA.

This clone was picked up one time. The chain combines TRBV29-1 with TRBJ1-2, with 7 positions matching TRBD1. Trimming took 6 bases from V and 8 from J; bases not matched to a gene: 12. Germline loops: CDR1 SQVTM, CDR2 ANQGSEA. The CDR3 spans 13 residues. This CDR3 is CSVVYLTGRGYTF. The DNA for the CDR3 is TGCAGCGTCGTCTATTTGACAGGGAGAGGCTACACCTTC.

V and J are TRBV5-1 and TRBJ1-1; a weak D match, TRBD1 (6 bases). With 5 bases removed from V and 4 bases from J, the gap between germline ends came to 15 bases. Germline V gives CDR1 SGHRS, CDR2 YFSETQ. The CDR3 runs 14 residues. The CDR3 DNA reads TGCGCCAGCAGGATTGGGTGGGACACCACTGAAGCTTTCTTT. Translated, it gives CASRIGWDTTEAFF.

Only one count was recorded for this clone. The V gene is TRBV19, the J gene TRBJ2-7; D might be TRBD1 or TRBD2, each matching 5 bases. This CDR3 comprises 16 residues. Germline loops: CDR1 LNHDA, CDR2 SQIVND (reference sequence). V lost 3 bases and J lost 2, with 17 bases in between. CDR3 DNA sequence: TGTGCCAGTAGTATGGCCGGGGCACTTGTTACCTACGAGCAGTACTTC. It translates to CASSMAGALVTYEQYF. Using reference TRBV19 and TRBJ2-7 for the parts outside the CDR3, the full variable domain is DGGITQSPKYLFRKEGQNVTLSCEQNLNHDAMYWYRQDPGQGLRLIYYSQIVNDFQKGDIAEGYSVSREKKESFPLTVTSAQKNPTAFYLCASSMAGALVTYEQYFGPGTRLTVT.

The table lists this clone with a few counts. The chain links TRBV12-5 to TRBJ1-2, with 7 bases matching TRBD1. V trimming: 2 bases; J trimming: 0 bases; junction bases outside the gene matches: 6. Germline V gene lookup returns CDR1 LGHNT and CDR2 FRNRAP. The CDR3 sequence is 16 residues long. The CDR3 DNA reads TGTGCTAGTGGTTTGTTGGGGACAGTCGCTAACTATGGCTACACCTTC. Translating it yields CASGLLGTVANYGYTF.

A remark on this clone: Other DNA sequences in the same sample also yield this CDR3. This chain links TRBV7-2 with TRBJ1-5; D perhaps matches TRBD1 (5 bases). The CDR3 has 14 residues. The V gene's germline CDR1 is SGHTA and CDR2 FQGNSA. The V end lost 2 bases, the J end lost 2 bases, and 7 bases lay between the germline ends. In nucleotides, the CDR3 is TGTGCCAGCAGCTTACAAGGGGGCAATCAGCCCCAGCATTTT. Encoded protein: CASSLQGGNQPQHF.

The chain is built from TRBV30 and TRBJ1-4; D might be TRBD1 (5 bases). The CDR3 is 13 residues long. V lost 2 bases and J lost 6, with 10 bases in between. Germline V gene lookup returns CDR1 GTSNPN and CDR2 SVGIG (reference sequence). As DNA, the CDR3 is TGTGCCTGGAGTTTCGGGGGGGATGAAAAACTGTTTTTT. Residues: CAWSFGGDEKLFF.

This chain connects TRBV27 to TRBJ2-7; D may match TRBD1 or TRBD2 (5 bases each). V was clipped by 4 bases and J by 0 bases, with 7 bases between them. The CDR3 consists of 13 residues. Germline V gene data show CDR1 as MNHEY and CDR2 as SMNVEV (reference sequence). CDR3 amino acids: CASSSGSSYEQYF. The CDR3 coding sequence is TGTGCCAGCAGTTCAGGGAGCTCCTACGAGCAGTACTTC.

The chain employs TRBV2 and TRBJ2-3, with TRBD1 identical over 7 bases. The CDR3 is 13 residues long. CDR1 is SNHLY, CDR2 FYNNEI, per germline. The J segment lost 5 bases and the V segment lost 8 bases, leaving 7 bases of the junction unmatched. The CDR3: CASGQGQRDTQYF. The CDR3 DNA sequence: TGTGCCAGCGGGCAGGGACAGAGAGATACGCAGTATTTT.

The chain couples TRBV4-1 to TRBJ1-2; D gene unclear. V lost 4 bases and J 2 bases, leaving 14 bases between the germline ends. CDR3 length: 15 amino acids. Germline V gives CDR1 MGHRA, CDR2 YSYEKL. The DNA of the CDR3 is TGCGCCAGCAGCCCGCAGGCCCGCGGCAACTATGGCTACACCTTC. This sequence encodes CASSPQARGNYGYTF.

This clone came up once. The chain is built from TRBV27 and TRBJ2-7, with D possibly being TRBD1 or TRBD2 (5 bases each). This CDR3 comprises 15 residues. The germline gives CDR1 MNHEY, CDR2 SMNVEV (reference sequence). Trimming took 0 bases from V and 2 from J, leaving 11 bases between them. CDR3 sequence: CASSLSPGTTYEQYF. The CDR3 coding sequence is TGTGCCAGCAGTTTATCCCCAGGGACCACCTACGAGCAGTACTTC.

The rearrangement uses TRBV5-8 and TRBJ1-2; TRBD1 matches 7 bases. The germline V gene encodes CDR1 SGHTS and CDR2 YDEGEE. The CDR3 is 16 amino acids. V was clipped by 4 bases and J by 0 bases; unmatched bases: 9. The CDR3 DNA reads TGTGCCAGCAGCATCGCCGGGACAGCAGCTAACTATGGCTACACCTTC. Protein sequence: CASSIAGTAANYGYTF.